The entry that follows covers one T cell receptor (beta chain) sequence. The sample comes from a study of blood T cell repertoires in COVID-19. Study context: Acute and convalescent COVID-19 specimens originated in the United States, Italy and Spain. Nucleic acid was either cDNA or gDNA, and it came from T cells, B-cell-depleted T cells, or PBMCs.

Profiled with immunoSEQ multiplex PCR; TCRdb holds only in-frame clones, not every one. Of about 140,000 clones in the sample, 80% are singletons; the top ten hold roughly 3.6%. Sequencing was performed on peripheral blood. The sequence was obtained from a man in his 70s who had recovered from COVID-19.

CDR3 amino acids: CASSLASPYNEQFF. CDR3 coding DNA: TGTGCCAGCAGCTTAGCTAGCCCCTACAATGAGCAGTTCTTC. The chain carries TRBV11-2 and TRBJ2-1; TRBD2 might be the D (5 bases). Trimming took 1 base from V and 2 from J, leaving 6 bases between them. This CDR3 is built from 14 residues. Germline V gene data show CDR1 as SGHAT and CDR2 as FQNNGV.